Listed below are T cell receptor beta chains from one sample, sequenced in a study of cytomegalovirus exposure and HLA in healthy donors. Here immunoSEQ multiplex PCR was the method, and the copy in TCRdb shows in-frame clones only, minus some. The data show around 140,000 clones, about 87% seen once. Material: PBMCs. These receptors were obtained from a man between 18 and 35 years old in good health and CMV-seropositive. The CDR3 runs from the conserved cysteine through the conserved F or W. Size is omitted from some rows. Given values are once, few, many or a class for expanded clones.

clone size	V gene	CDR3 protein
-	TRBV11-2	CASRGGGTEAFF
-	TRBV6-4	CASSQLLAAKQFF
-	TRBV5-1	CASSFGTSDSYEQYF
-	TRBV4-1	CASSPAGLNSYEQYF
-	TRBV9	CASSVGQGDSYEQYF
-	TRBV20-1	CRAQPNTEAFF
-	TRBV19	CASKGDRWLDQPQHF
-	TRBV7-9	CASSLVRPKQGYYGYTF
-	TRBV6-5	CASSYASGLNTGELFF
-	TRBV28	CASRDRGLPYNEQFF
-	TRBV7-6	CASRSGPGRHYGYTF
once	TRBV29-1	CSVAQTGGLEQYF
-	TRBV7-2	CASSWNDRARGITLHF
-	TRBV5-1	CASSLGGNQETQYF
-	TRBV6-5	CASSYSYSNQPQHF
-	TRBV27	CASSLSRGLRNEKLFF
-	TRBV9	CASSRNSGTGANTDTQYF